This T cell receptor beta chain was recovered during a study of cytomegalovirus exposure and HLA in healthy donors. Study findings and constraints: Among TCR sequences, most were rare, though some public TCRs appeared in many donors. It was found in a later analysis that first-cohort TCR clusters tended to co-occur in the 130 or so validation repertoires. According to the study, 150 to 200 TCR beta chains were cytomegalovirus-associated.

To note about this clone: Its target is unknown.

Germline trimming cut 2 bases from V and 2 bases from J; bases unmatched to any gene: 2. This CDR3 is 15 amino acids long. CDR1 and CDR2 (germline): LNHDA, SQIVND (reference sequence). TCRdb keeps only in-frame clones here, not all; method: immunoSEQ multiplex PCR. Of about 92,000 clones in the sample, approximately 95% were seen once. Among the roughly 110 subjects of the validation cohort, separate from the approximately 700-subject first cohort, were the donors. Sequencing was carried out using PBMCs. The TCR sequence derives from a woman between 25 and 40 years old in good health and CMV-seropositive. This chain connects TRBV19 to TRBJ2-2, with 7 positions matching TRBD2. Written as DNA, the CDR3 is TGTGCCAGTAGTATACTAGCGGCTAACACCGGGGAGCTGTTTTTT. Its translation is CASSILAANTGELFF.